Given below is one T cell receptor (beta chain) in context. The sample comes from a study of T cell changes during pregnancy in multiple sclerosis. Clones were sequenced by immunoSEQ multiplex PCR, and TCRdb holds only the in-frame ones, with some missing. In the table there are roughly 90,000 clones, approximately 89% of which are singletons. This specimen consisted of peripheral blood, obtained in the first trimester of pregnancy. The TCR originated in a female donor in good health, enrolled as a control in a pregnancy study.

This CDR3 is CASSLTGAGNTIYF. Here the CDR3 DNA reads TGCGCCAGCAGCTTAACAGGGGCTGGAAACACCATATATTTT. The V and J genes are TRBV5-1 and TRBJ1-3, with TRBD1 matching 7 bases. CDR1 is SGHRS and CDR2 is YFSETQ in the germline V gene. With V trimmed by 2 bases and J by 2 bases, 1 base remained unmatched. The CDR3 extends over 14 amino acids.